These T cell receptor beta chains were read from a single sample in a study of beta chain features in type 1 diabetes. This table comes from immunoSEQ multiplex PCR, and its TCRdb copy is limited to in-frame clones, with some not included. The data contain 130,000 or so clones, around 16% of them singletons. Source material: central memory CD4+ T cells from blood. These receptors all come from a man aged 18-30 years with type 1 diabetes. CDR3s include the opening cysteine and the closing phenylalanine or tryptophan.

v_call	cdr3_aa
TRBV30	CAWRGQGASYGYTF
TRBV23-1	CASSQGWPCDEQFF
TRBV18	CASSPRIGRSYEQYF
TRBV6-5	CASSYSKGYEQYF
TRBV5-1	CASSDQPKGLAGQETQYF
TRBV28	CASSSYRDRETQYF
TRBV7-2	CASSPWTSGGNTGELFF
TRBV7-9	CASSLFDGDTEAFF
TRBV10-3	CATQGGNQPQHF
TRBV25-1	CASSDPTGVQPQHF
TRBV14	CASSLVAGGQYNEQFF
TRBV7-2	CASSQNTGWGQETQYF
TRBV5-1	CASSLGDSGSSYEQYF
TRBV10-3	CAISELAGGHTGDTQYF
TRBV9	CASSVGGLAGRQETQYF
TRBV5-1	CASSEGQGRYNEQFF
TRBV7-2	CASSFGLSYEQYF
TRBV9	CASSVGAGANVLTF
TRBV5-4	CASRRDFSTPTEAFF
TRBV9	CASSILGDRTGELFF
TRBV6-1	CASSTLRGVHETQYF
TRBV2	CASSERPRSGYEQYF
TRBV30	CAWSIGLANNEQFF
TRBV6-1	CASRRGGEQFF
TRBV6-1	CASRAFSAGELFF
TRBV28	CASSPTLNEQFF
TRBV5-1	CASRMGEVTDTQYF
TRBV10-3	CAISGQGNTEAFF
TRBV6-1	CASQRGGRSYEQYF
TRBV19	CASSIDLGTEAFF
TRBV18	CASSRGQGYTF
TRBV15	CATSSASRYGYTF